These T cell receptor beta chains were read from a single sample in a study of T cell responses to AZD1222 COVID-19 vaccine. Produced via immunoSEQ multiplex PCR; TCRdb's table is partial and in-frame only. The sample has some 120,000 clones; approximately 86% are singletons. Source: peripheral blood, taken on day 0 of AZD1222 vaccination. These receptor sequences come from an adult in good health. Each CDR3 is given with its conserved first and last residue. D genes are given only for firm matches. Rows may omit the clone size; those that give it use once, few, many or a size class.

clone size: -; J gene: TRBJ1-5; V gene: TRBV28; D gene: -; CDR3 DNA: TGTGCCAGCAGTTTTATTGGGGGCGATCAGCCCCAGCATTTT; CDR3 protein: CASSFIGGDQPQHF
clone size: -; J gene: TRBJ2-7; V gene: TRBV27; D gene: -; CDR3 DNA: TGTGCCAGCAGCCGGTGGGCCAGCTACGAGCAGTACTTC; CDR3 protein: CASSRWASYEQYF
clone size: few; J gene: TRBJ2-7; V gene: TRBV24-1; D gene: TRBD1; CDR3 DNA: TGTGCCGGACAGGCTACCTACGAGCAGTACTTC; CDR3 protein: CAGQATYEQYF
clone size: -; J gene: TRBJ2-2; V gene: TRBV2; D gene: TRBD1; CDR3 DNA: TGTGCCAGCAGTGACAGGGGGCGCGTCACCGGGGAGCTGTTTTTT; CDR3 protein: CASSDRGRVTGELFF
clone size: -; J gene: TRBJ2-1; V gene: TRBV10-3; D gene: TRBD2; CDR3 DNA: TGTGCCATCAGGAAAGGGCTAGCGGGAGGCAATGAGCAGTTCTTC; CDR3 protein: CAIRKGLAGGNEQFF
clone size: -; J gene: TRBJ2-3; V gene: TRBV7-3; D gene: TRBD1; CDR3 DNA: TGTGCCAGCAGCTCGACAGGGTCTTTACGAGATACGCAGTATTTT; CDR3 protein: CASSSTGSLRDTQYF
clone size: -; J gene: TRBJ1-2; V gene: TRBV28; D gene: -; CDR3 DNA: TGTGCCAGCAGCTCCCCAGACTGGGGCTATGGCTACACCTTC; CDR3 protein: CASSSPDWGYGYTF
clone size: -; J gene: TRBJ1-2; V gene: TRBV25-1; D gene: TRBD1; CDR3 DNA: TGTGCCAGCAGTGACGGACAGGAGATATTGGGTGGCTACACCTTC; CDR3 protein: CASSDGQEILGGYTF
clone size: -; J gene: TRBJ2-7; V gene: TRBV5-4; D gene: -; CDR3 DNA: TGTGCCAGCAGCTTAGCTGCAGGGCCCCTCTACGAGCAGTACTTC; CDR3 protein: CASSLAAGPLYEQYF
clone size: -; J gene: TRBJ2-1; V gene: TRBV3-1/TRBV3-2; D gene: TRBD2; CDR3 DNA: TGTGCCAGCAGCCAAGGGTCAGGACTAGAAAATCACAATGAGCAGTTCTTC; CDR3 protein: CASSQGSGLENHNEQFF
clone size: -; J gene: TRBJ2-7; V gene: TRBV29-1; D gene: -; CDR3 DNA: TGCAGCGTTGGGACGGGCACCGAGCAGTACTTC; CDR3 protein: CSVGTGTEQYF
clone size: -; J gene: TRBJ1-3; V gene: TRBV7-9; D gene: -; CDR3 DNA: TGTGCCAGCAGCTTACTCTCTGAGTCTGGAAACACCATATATTTT; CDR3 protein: CASSLLSESGNTIYF
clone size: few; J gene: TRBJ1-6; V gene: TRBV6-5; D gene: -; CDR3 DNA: TGTGCCAGCTCAAAAGCGGGTACGGATAATTCACCCCTCCACTTT; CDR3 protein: CASSKAGTDNSPLHF
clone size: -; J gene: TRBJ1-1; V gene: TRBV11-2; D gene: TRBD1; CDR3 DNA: TGTGCCAGCAGCATTTCCGGACAGGGGGTATTTGCCGCTTTCTTT; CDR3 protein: CASSISGQGVFAAFF
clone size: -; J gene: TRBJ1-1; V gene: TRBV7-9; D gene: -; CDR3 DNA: TGTGCCAGCAGCCATCGGGGGGCTGAAGCTTTCTTT; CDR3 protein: CASSHRGAEAFF
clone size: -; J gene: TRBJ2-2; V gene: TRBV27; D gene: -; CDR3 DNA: TGTGCCAGCAGTTTAAGGGGGGGACGAGTACACACCGGGGAGCTGTTTTTT; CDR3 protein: CASSLRGGRVHTGELFF
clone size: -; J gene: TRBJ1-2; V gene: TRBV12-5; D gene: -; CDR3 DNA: TGTGCTAGTGGTTTGAGGGGGGGCGCGGGCTATGGCTACACCTTC; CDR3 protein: CASGLRGGAGYGYTF
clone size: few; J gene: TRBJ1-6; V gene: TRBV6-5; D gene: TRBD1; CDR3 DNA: TGTGCCAGCAGTTGGGACAGGGGGCGAAACAGTTCACCCCTCCACTTT; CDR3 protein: CASSWDRGRNSSPLHF
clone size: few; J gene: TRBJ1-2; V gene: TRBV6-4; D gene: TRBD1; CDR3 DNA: TGTGCCAGCAGACCACAGGGGGGCGGCTACACCTTC; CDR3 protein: CASRPQGGGYTF
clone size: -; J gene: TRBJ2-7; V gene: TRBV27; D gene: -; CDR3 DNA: TGTGCCAGCAGTTTGTATGGGGGCGACGACGAGCAGTACTTC; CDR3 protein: CASSLYGGDDEQYF
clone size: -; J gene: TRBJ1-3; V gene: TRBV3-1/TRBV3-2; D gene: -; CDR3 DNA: TGTGCCAGCAGCCAGGACCAGAGCTCCTCTGGAAACACCATATATTTT; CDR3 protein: CASSQDQSSSGNTIYF
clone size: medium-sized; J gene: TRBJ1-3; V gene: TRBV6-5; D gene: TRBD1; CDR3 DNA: TGTGCCAGTGACCGGGACAGAGGAAACACCATATATTTT; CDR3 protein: CASDRDRGNTIYF
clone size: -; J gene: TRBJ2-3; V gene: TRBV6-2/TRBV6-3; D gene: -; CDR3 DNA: TGTGCCAGCAGTACCCCCTGGCTCGGGAGAACCACAGATACGCAGTATTTT; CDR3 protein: CASSTPWLGRTTDTQYF
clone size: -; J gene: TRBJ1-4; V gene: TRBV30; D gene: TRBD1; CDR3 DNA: TGTGCCTGGAGCGGACAGGGGATACCTAATGAAAAACTGTTTTTT; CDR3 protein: CAWSGQGIPNEKLFF
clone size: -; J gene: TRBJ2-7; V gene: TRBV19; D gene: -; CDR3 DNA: TGTGCCAGTAGTATCTCGGACAGCTCCTACGAGCAGTACTTC; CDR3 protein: CASSISDSSYEQYF
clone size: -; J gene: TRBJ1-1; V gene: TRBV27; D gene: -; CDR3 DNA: TGTGCCAGCAATTCACCCCTGGGAGAAGCTTTCTTT; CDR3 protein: CASNSPLGEAFF
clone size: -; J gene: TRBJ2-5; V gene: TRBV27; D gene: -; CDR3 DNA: TGTGCCAGCAGAAGACGGGACGGGGAGACCCAGTACTTC; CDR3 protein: CASRRRDGETQYF
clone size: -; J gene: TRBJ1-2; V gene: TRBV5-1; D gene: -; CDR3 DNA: TGCGCCAGCAGCCTAGGGGGGGACTATGGCTACACCTTC; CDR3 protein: CASSLGGDYGYTF
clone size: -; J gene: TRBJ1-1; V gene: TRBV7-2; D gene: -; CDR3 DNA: TGTGCCAGCAGCTGGGGGGCGATGTGGACTGAAGCTTTCTTT; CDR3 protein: CASSWGAMWTEAFF
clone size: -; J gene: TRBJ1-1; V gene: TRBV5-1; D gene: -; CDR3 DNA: TGCGCCAGCAGCTCCCAGCCTATGAACACTGAAGCTTTCTTT; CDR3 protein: CASSSQPMNTEAFF
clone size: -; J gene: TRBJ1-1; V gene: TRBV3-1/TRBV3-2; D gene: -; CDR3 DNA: TGTGCCAGCAGCCCCCCGTGGGGAAGCCTGAACACTGAAGCTTTCTTT; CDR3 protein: CASSPPWGSLNTEAFF
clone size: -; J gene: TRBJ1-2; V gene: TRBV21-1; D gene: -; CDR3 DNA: TGTGCCAGCAGCAAAGGCTCGGTAGGGCCCACCTTC; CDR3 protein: CASSKGSVGPTF
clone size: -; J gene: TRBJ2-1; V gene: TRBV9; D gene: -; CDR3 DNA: TGTGCCAGCAGCGTAGAGACTAGCTCCTACAATGAGCAGTTCTTC; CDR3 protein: CASSVETSSYNEQFF
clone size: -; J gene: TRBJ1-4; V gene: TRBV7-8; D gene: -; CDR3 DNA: TGTGCCAGCAGCCCGAGACAGGTCTTCGGGGAAAAACTGTTTTTT; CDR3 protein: CASSPRQVFGEKLFF
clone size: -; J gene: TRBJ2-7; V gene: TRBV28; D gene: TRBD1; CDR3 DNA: TGTGCCAGCAGTTGGACAGGAATCTCCTACGAGCAGTACTTC; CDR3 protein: CASSWTGISYEQYF
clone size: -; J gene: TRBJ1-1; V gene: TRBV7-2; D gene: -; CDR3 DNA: TGTGCCAGCAGCTTAGTAGACAGTTACACTGAAGCTTTCTTT; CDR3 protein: CASSLVDSYTEAFF
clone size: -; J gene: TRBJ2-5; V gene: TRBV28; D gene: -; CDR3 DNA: TGTGCCAGCAGTTTTTTTGGGACCCAGTACTTC; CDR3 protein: CASSFFGTQYF
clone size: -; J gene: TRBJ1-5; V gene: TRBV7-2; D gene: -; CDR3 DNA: TGTGCCAGCAGCTTTTACAGGAGCCAGCCCCAGCATTTT; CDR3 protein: CASSFYRSQPQHF
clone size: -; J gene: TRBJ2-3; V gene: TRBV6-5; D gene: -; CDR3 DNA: TGTGCCAGCCTTAGCGGCCCAGGGGATACGCAGTATTTT; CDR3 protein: CASLSGPGDTQYF
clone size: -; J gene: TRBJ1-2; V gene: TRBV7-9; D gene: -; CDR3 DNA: TGTGCCAGCAGCCTCGGTCTGGAAGGAGACGGCTACACCTTC; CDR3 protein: CASSLGLEGDGYTF